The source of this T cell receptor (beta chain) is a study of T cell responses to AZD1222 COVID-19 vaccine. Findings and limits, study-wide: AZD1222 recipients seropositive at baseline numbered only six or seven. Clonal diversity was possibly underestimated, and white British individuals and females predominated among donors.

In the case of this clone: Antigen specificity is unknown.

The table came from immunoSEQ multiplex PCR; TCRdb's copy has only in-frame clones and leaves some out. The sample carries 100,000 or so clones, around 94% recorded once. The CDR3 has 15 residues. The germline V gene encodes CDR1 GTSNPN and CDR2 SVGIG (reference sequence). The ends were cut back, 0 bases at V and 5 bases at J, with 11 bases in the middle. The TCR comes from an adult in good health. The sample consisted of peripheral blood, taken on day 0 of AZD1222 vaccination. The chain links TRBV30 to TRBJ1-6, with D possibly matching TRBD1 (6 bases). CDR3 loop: CAWSVEDSNNSPLHF. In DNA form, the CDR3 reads TGTGCCTGGAGTGTAGAGGACAGTAATAATTCACCCCTCCACTTT.